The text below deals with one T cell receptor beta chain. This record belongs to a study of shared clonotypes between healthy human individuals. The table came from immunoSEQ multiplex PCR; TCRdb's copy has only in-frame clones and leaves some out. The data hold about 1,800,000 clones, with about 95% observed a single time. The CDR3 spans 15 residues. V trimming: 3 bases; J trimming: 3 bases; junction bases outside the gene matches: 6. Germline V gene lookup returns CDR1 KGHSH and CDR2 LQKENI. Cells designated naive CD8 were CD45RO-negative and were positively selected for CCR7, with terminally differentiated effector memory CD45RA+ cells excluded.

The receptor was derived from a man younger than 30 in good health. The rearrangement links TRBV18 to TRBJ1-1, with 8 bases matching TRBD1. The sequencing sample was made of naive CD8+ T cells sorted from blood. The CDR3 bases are TGTGCCAGCTCACCTGCCGGGACAGGAGACACTGAAGCTTTCTTT. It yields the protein CASSPAGTGDTEAFF. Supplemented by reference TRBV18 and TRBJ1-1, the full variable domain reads NAGVMQNPRHLVRRRGQEARLRCSPMKGHSHVYWYRQLPEEGLKFMVYLQKENIIDESGMPKERFSAEFPKEGPSILRIQQVVRGDSAAYFCASSPAGTGDTEAFFGQGTRLTVV.